The 5 T cell receptor beta chains listed next were all sequenced from one sample in a study of blood T cell repertoires in COVID-19. Profiling relied on immunoSEQ multiplex PCR, and the TCRdb table lists in-frame clones only, not all of them. The sample has about 49,000 clones; about 76% are singletons. The specimen sequenced was peripheral blood. Source of these receptors: an elderly woman with COVID-19, enrolled during active disease.

V gene TRBV5-1 combines with J gene TRBJ2-7; 13 bases are a match to TRBD2. The V and J ends lost 4 bases and 4 bases, in that order; junction bases with no gene match: 5. This CDR3 region has 15 residues. From germline, CDR1 is SGHRS and CDR2 YFSETQ. The CDR3 bases are TGCGCCAGCAGCCTTCGGACTAGCGGGAGTTACGAGCAGTACTTC. This translates into CASSLRTSGSYEQYF.

The chain recombines TRBV19 with TRBJ2-7, with 13 bases matching TRBD2. The CDR3 spans 15 residues. V shed 8 bases and J 4 bases; nucleotides not matched to a gene: 8. CDR1 and CDR2 (germline): LNHDA, SQIVND (reference sequence). The CDR3 DNA follows: TGTGCCAGTTCCTCCGGGACTAGCGGGAAGTACGAGCAGTACTTC. This translates into CASSSGTSGKYEQYF.

This clone occurred a few times. V usage is TRBV24-1 and J usage is TRBJ2-1; 14 positions agree with TRBD2. V trimming: 4 bases; J trimming: 3 bases; junction bases outside the gene matches: 10. The CDR3 is made up of 19 amino acids. Germline CDR1 reads KGHDR; CDR2 reads SFDVKD. Here the CDR3 reads CATSDPGLAGENNYNEQFF. DNA for the CDR3: TGTGCCACCAGTGACCCGGGACTAGCGGGAGAGAATAACTACAATGAGCAGTTCTTC.

The rearrangement uses TRBV7-8 and TRBJ1-1, with TRBD1 as a possible D gene (6 bases). The length of the CDR3 is 13 residues. The germline V gene encodes CDR1 SGHVS and CDR2 FQNEAQ. V was cut by 5 bases and J by 6 bases, with 13 bases left in between. The chain's CDR3 is CASSIDRYAEAFF. DNA of the CDR3: TGTGCCAGCAGCATCGACAGGTACGCTGAAGCTTTCTTT.

About this clone: A junction end diverges from the germline sequence, so it may reflect a read error. The chain combines TRBV7-7 with TRBJ2-7, with TRBD1 matching over 8 bases. From germline, CDR1 is SSHAT and CDR2 FNYEAQ (reference sequence). The CDR3 extends over 15 amino acids. The CDR3 DNA sequence: TGTGCTAGCAGCTTGTCCTGGACAGGGACGGACGAGCAGTACTTC. As protein: CASSLSWTGTDEQYF.